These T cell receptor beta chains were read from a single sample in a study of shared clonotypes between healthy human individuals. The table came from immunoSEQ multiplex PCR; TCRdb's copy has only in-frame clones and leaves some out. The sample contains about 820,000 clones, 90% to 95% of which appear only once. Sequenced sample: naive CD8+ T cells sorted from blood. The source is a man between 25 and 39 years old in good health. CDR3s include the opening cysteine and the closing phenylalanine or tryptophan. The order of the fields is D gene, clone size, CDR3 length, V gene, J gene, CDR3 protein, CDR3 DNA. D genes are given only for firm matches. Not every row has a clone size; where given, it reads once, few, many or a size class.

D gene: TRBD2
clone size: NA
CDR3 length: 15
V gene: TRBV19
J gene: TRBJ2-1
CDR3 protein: CASSMTSGSGNEQFF
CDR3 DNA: TGTGCCAGTAGTATGACTAGCGGGAGTGGGAATGAGCAGTTCTTC

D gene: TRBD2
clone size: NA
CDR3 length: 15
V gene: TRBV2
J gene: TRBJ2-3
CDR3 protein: CASSEIAGVADTQYF
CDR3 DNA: TGTGCCAGCAGTGAAATAGCGGGAGTCGCAGATACGCAGTATTTT

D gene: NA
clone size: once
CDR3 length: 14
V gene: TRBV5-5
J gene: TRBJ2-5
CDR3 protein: CASSPGLPGETQYF
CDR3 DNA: TGTGCCAGCAGCCCGGGACTCCCGGGGGAGACCCAGTACTTC

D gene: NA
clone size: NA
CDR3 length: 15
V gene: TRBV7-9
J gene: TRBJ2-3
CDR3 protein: CASRPPSQPTDTQYF
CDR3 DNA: TGTGCCAGCAGGCCCCCGTCACAGCCCACAGATACGCAGTATTTT

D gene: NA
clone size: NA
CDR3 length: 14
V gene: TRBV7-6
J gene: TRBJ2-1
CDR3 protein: CASSSGLAYNEQFF
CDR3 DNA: TGTGCCAGCAGCTCCGGACTTGCTTACAATGAGCAGTTCTTC

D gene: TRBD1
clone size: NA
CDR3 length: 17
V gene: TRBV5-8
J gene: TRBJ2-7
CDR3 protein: CASSLTHGTGLGYEQYF
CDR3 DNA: TGTGCCAGCAGTTTGACACATGGGACAGGTCTCGGCTACGAGCAGTACTTC

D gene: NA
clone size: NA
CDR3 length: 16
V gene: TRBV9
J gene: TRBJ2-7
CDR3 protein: CASSPSRASSSYEQYF
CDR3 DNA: TGTGCCAGCAGCCCGAGCCGGGCCTCCTCTTCCTACGAGCAGTACTTC

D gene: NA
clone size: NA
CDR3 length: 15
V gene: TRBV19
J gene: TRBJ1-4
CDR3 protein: CASTISPGANEKLFF
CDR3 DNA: TGTGCCAGTACTATATCCCCTGGGGCTAATGAAAAACTGTTTTTT

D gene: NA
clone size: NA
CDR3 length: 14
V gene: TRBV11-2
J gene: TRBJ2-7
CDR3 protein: CASSPRTGSYEQYF
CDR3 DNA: TGTGCCAGCAGCCCAAGGACGGGCTCCTACGAGCAGTACTTC

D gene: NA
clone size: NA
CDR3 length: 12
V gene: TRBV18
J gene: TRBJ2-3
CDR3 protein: CASSPDSDTQYF
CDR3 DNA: TGTGCCAGCTCACCAGACTCCGATACGCAGTATTTT

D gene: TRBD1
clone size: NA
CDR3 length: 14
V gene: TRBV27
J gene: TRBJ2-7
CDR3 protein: CASSLGTALYEQYF
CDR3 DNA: TGTGCCAGCAGTTTGGGGACAGCCCTTTACGAGCAGTACTTC

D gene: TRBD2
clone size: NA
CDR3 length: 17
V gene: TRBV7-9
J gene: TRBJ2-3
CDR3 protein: CASSWTSGRAIKDTQYF
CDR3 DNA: TGTGCCAGCAGCTGGACTAGCGGGAGGGCCATAAAGGATACGCAGTATTTT

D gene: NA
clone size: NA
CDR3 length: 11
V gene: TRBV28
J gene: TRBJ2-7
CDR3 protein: CASSSPHEQYF
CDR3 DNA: TGTGCCAGCAGTTCCCCCCACGAGCAGTACTTC

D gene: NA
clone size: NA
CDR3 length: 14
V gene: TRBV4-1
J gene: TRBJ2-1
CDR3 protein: CASSHRESYNEQFF
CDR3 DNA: TGCGCCAGCAGCCACCGGGAATCCTACAATGAGCAGTTCTTC

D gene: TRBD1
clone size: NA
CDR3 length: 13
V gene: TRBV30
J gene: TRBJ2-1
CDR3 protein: CAGGTGFNNEQFF
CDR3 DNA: TGTGCCGGAGGGACAGGGTTTAACAATGAGCAGTTCTTC

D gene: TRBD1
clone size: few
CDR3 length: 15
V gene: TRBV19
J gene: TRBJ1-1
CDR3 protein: CASSIQGALNTEAFF
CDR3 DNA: TGTGCCAGTAGTATACAGGGGGCACTGAACACTGAAGCTTTCTTT

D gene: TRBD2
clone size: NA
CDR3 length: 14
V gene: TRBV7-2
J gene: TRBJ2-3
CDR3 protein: CASTLAGPADTQYF
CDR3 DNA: TGTGCCAGCACCTTAGCGGGGCCTGCAGATACGCAGTATTTT

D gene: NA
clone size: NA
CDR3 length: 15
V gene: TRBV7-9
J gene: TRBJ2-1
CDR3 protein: CASRRGHGAYNEQFF
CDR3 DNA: TGTGCCAGCAGACGGGGCCACGGCGCCTACAATGAGCAGTTCTTC

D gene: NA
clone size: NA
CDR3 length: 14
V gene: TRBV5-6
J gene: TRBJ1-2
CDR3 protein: CASSLAPRGSRGTF
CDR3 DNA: TGTGCCAGCAGCTTAGCCCCCAGGGGATCGAGGGGTACTTTC

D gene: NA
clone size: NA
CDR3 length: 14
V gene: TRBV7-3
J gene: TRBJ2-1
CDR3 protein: CASSPQGSYNEQFF
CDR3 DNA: TGTGCCAGCAGCCCTCAAGGATCCTACAATGAGCAGTTCTTC

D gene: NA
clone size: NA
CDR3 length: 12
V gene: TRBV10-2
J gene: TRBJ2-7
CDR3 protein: CASNQSVYEQYF
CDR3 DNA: TGCGCCAGCAACCAGTCCGTTTACGAGCAGTACTTC

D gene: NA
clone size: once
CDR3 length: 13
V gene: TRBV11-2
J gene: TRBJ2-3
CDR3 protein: CASSSQGTDTQYF
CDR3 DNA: TGTGCCAGCAGCTCACAAGGCACAGATACGCAGTATTTT

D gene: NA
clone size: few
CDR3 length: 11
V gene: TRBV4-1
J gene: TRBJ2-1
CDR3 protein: CASSQWDEQFF
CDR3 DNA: TGCGCCAGCAGCCAGTGGGATGAGCAGTTCTTC

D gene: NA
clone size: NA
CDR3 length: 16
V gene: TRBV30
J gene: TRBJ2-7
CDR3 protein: CAWSVSPAARAYEQYF
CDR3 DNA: TGTGCCTGGAGTGTTTCCCCCGCGGCCAGGGCCTACGAGCAGTACTTC

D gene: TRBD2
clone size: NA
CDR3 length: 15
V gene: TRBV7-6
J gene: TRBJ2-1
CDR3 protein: CASSSRLAGFDEQFF
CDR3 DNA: TGTGCCAGCAGCTCCAGACTAGCGGGATTTGATGAGCAGTTCTTC

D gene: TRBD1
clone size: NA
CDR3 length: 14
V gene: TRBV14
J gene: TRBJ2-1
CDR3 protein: CASSWGGRGHEQFF
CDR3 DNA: TGTGCCAGCAGCTGGGGCGGCAGGGGGCATGAGCAGTTCTTC

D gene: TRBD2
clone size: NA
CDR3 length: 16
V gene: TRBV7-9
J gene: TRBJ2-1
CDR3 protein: CASTTPAGLAGNEQFF
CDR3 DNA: TGTGCCAGCACCACCCCGGCGGGACTAGCGGGAAATGAGCAGTTCTTC

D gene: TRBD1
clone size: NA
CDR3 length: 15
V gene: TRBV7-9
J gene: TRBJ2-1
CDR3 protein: CASSNDRGGSMGQFF
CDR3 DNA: TGTGCCAGCAGCAACGACAGGGGGGGTTCGATGGGGCAGTTCTTC

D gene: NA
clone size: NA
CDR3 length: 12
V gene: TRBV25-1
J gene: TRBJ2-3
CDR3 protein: CAISESTDTQYF
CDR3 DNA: TGTGCCATCTCAGAATCCACAGATACGCAGTATTTT

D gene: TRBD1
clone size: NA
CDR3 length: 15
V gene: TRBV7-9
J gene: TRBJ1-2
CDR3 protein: CASSLDTGAAYGYTF
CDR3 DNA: TGTGCCAGCAGCTTAGATACAGGGGCGGCCTATGGCTACACCTTC

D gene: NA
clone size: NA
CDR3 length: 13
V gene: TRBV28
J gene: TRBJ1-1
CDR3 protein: CASSDGGNTEAFF
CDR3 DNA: TGTGCCAGCAGCGATGGCGGAAACACTGAAGCTTTCTTT

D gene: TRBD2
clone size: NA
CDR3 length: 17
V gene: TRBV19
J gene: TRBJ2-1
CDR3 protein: CASSVALGLAGYSEQFF
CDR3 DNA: TGTGCCAGTAGCGTAGCGTTGGGACTAGCGGGTTACAGTGAGCAGTTCTTC

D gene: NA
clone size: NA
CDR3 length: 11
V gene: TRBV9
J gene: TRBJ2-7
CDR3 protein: CASSPRYEQYF
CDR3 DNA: TGTGCCAGCAGCCCCCGCTACGAGCAGTACTTC

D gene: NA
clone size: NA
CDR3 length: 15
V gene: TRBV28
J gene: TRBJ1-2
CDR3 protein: CASSYRVRLNYGYTF
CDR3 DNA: TGTGCCAGCAGCTACAGGGTGAGGCTTAACTATGGCTACACCTTC